This entry features one T cell receptor beta chain sequence. Its antigen is as yet unknown. A second 7 to 11 cycle PCR used barcoded and J-beta primers. From each sample, at least 3 million paired-end reads containing CDR3 were obtained. TCRdb re-called the 5' RACE reads with MiXCR, one entry per CDR3 protein. The sample includes approximately 830,000 distinct CDR3 sequences, approximately 59% of them seen just once. The sample originates from a study of blood T cells in healthy people across ages. Study conclusions and caveats: The lack of PBMC sorting stopped any conclusive naive versus antigen-experienced comparison. Diversity figures based on one million T cells were deemed too low.

V lost 4 bases to trimming and J lost 0 bases, with 12 bases between them. The CDR3 contains 15 residues. CDR1 is SGHVS and CDR2 is FQNEAQ in the germline V gene. The V call is TRBV7-8, the J call TRBJ1-2; D may be TRBD1 (6 bases). The sequenced material came from blood. This TCR came from a man under 40 in good health. CDR3: CASSWGGLANYGYTF. In DNA form, the CDR3 reads TGTGCCAGCAGCTGGGGGGGCCTAGCTAACTATGGCTACACCTTC.